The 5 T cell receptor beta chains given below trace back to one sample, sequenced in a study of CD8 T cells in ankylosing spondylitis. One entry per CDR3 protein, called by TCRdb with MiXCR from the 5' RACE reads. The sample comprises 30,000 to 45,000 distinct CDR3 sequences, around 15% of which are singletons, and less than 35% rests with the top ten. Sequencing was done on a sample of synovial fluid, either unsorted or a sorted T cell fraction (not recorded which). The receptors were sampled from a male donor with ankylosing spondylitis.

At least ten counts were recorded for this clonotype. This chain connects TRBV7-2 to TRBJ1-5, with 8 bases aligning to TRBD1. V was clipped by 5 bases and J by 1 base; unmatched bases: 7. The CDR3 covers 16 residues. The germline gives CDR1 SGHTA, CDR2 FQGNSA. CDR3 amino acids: CASSPGGPISNQPQHF. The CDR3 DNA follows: TGTGCCAGCAGCCCAGGGGGCCCGATCAGCAATCAGCCCCAGCATTTT.

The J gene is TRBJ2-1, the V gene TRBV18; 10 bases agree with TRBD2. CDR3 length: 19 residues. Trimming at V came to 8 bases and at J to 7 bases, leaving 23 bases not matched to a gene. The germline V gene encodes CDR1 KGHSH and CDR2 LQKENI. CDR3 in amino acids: CASLGRDQILAGRWNEQFF. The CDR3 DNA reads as TGTGCCAGCCTTGGCCGGGACCAAATACTAGCGGGGAGGTGGAATGAGCAGTTCTTC.

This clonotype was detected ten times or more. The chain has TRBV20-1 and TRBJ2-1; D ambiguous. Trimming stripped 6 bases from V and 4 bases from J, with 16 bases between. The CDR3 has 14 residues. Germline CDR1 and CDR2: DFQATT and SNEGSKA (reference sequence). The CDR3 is CSAVGWAEYNEQFF. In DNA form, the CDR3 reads TGCAGTGCAGTAGGGTGGGCGGAATACAATGAGCAGTTCTTC.

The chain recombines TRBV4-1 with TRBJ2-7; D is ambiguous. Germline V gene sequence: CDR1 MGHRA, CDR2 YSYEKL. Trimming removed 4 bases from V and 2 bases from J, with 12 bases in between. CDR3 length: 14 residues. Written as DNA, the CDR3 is TGCGCCAGCAGCCCCGGACCCTTAACCTACGAGCAGTACTTC. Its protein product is CASSPGPLTYEQYF.

The CDR3 region is CASSQDWRRYGYTF. DNA of the CDR3: TGTGCCAGCAGCCAGGACTGGAGGAGGTATGGCTACACCTTC. This chain uses TRBV3-1 with TRBJ1-2; no definite D call. The CDR3 is made up of 14 amino acids. V lost 3 bases to trimming and J lost 5 bases, with 13 bases between them. The germline V gene encodes CDR1 LGHDT and CDR2 YNNKEL (reference sequence). Based on the CDR3 plus reference TRBV3-1 and TRBJ1-2, the full variable domain is DTAVSQTPKYLVTQMGNDKSIKCEQNLGHDTMYWYKQDSKKFLKIMFSYNNKELIINETVPNRFSPKSPDKAHLNLHINSLELGDSAVYFCASSQDWRRYGYTFGSGTRLTVV.